Listed here are 6 T cell receptor beta chains from one sample, sequenced in a study of cytomegalovirus exposure and HLA in healthy donors. Primers included in the PCR were 60 Vbeta and 13 Jbeta primers. Generated by immunoSEQ multiplex PCR, the TCRdb table keeps only in-frame clones and is missing some. The ten most abundant clones cover roughly 2.6% of a sample with about 72,000 clones. Sequenced sample: PBMCs. Every receptor here comes from a man aged 40-50 years in good health and CMV-seronegative.

This chain joins TRBV5-1 and TRBJ2-5; D perhaps matches TRBD2 (6 bases). V dropped 4 bases and J dropped 3 bases, with 13 bases sitting between them. The CDR3 has 14 residues. Germline CDR1 SGHRS, CDR2 YFSETQ. DNA for the CDR3: TGCGCCAGCAGCCCAAGCGGCGGGGAAGAGACCCAGTACTTC. Translation: CASSPSGGEETQYF.

The J gene is TRBJ2-1, the V gene TRBV30, with 11 bases aligning to TRBD2. The V gene end was trimmed by 2 bases and the J gene end by 4 bases; junction bases not matched to a gene: 7. This CDR3 spans 16 amino acids. The germline V gene has CDR1 GTSNPN and CDR2 SVGIG (reference sequence). The CDR3 sequence is CAWSPPSGGFYNEQFF. CDR3 DNA sequence: TGTGCCTGGAGTCCCCCTAGCGGGGGGTTTTACAATGAGCAGTTCTTC.

J is TRBJ1-6 and V is TRBV6-1; D might be TRBD1 (5 bases). With 3 bases removed from V and 1 base from J, the gap between germline ends came to 10 bases. Germline lookup yields CDR1 MNHNS and CDR2 SASEGT. The CDR3 consists of 16 residues. The chain's CDR3 is CASSEFGGSYNSPLHF. The CDR3 DNA reads as TGTGCCAGCAGTGAGTTCGGGGGGTCCTATAATTCACCCCTCCACTTT.

The V gene is TRBV30, the J gene TRBJ1-5; TRBD1 matches at 7 bases. The CDR3 is made up of 14 amino acids. V trimming: 0 bases; J trimming: 7 bases; junction bases outside the gene matches: 6. CDR1 and CDR2 (germline): GTSNPN, SVGIG (reference sequence). CDR3 nucleotides: TGTGCCTGGAGTGTACGACAGGGCGGCCAGCCCCAGCATTTT. It translates to CAWSVRQGGQPQHF.

The gene calls are TRBV27 and TRBJ2-2; weak D call: TRBD1 (5 bases). This CDR3 is built from 13 residues. Trimming took off 2 bases at V and 6 bases at J, with 7 bases between the two ends. Germline V lookup: CDR1 MNHEY, CDR2 SMNVEV (reference sequence). The CDR3 DNA is TGTGCCAGCAGTTTAGTAGGGGCCGGGGAGCTGTTTTTT. Its translation: CASSLVGAGELFF.

The rearrangement uses TRBV29-1 and TRBJ1-5; possible D gene TRBD1, 6 bases. This CDR3 is 13 amino acids long. The germline gives CDR1 SQVTM, CDR2 ANQGSEA. V gave up 6 bases and J gave up 0 bases, with 9 bases separating them. CDR3 sequence: CSVVQGSNQPQHF. Here the CDR3 DNA reads TGCAGCGTGGTACAGGGTAGCAATCAGCCCCAGCATTTT.